This record concerns one TCR beta chain sequence. The antigen is unknown. The sample belongs to a study of cytomegalovirus exposure and HLA in healthy donors. Study-level background: The platform used for the 120 or so validation repertoires matched that of the approximately 670 first-cohort repertoires, a later analysis reported.

Assay used: immunoSEQ multiplex PCR; TCRdb lists only in-frame clones, some missing. The table records some 170,000 clones, roughly 86% of them present only once. J was trimmed by 0 bases and V by 6 bases; bases with no gene match: 11. Germline V gene lookup returns CDR1 SEHNR and CDR2 FQNEAQ (reference sequence). CDR3 size: 16 residues. General study findings and limits: Listed as cytomegalovirus-associated were 150 or so TCR beta chains. First-cohort TCR clusters were later found to tend to co-occur in the 120 validation repertoires. High specificity and sensitivity for cytomegalovirus status were reported for the classifier.

This TCR was sampled from a man younger than 35 in good health and CMV-seropositive. The sample was PBMCs. The chain carries TRBV7-9 and TRBJ2-7; 7 bases align to TRBD2. The CDR3 spells CASSATGGFGSYEQYF. The CDR3 DNA follows: TGTGCCAGCAGTGCCACGGGGGGTTTCGGCTCCTACGAGCAGTACTTC.